A selection of T cell receptor beta chains follows, all from one sample in a study of T cells in Graves' hyperthyroidism and ophthalmopathy. Each CDR3 protein is one row after TCRdb ran MiXCR on the multiplex PCR reads. Among around 340,000 distinct CDR3 sequences listed, over 15% were seen once. The sample taken for sequencing was blood. These receptors all come from a man aged 25 to 40 with Graves' hyperthyroidism. Both conserved end residues are part of each CDR3. Each record gives: D gene, clone size, J gene, V gene, CDR3 DNA, CDR3 protein. The D gene is left open where the match is weak. Size is omitted from some rows. Given values are once, few, many or a class for expanded clones.

. | many | TRBJ1-5 | TRBV7-8 | TGTGCCAGCAGCGCCCGGACAGCCCAAATGAGGAATCAGCCCCAGCATTTT | CASSARTAQMRNQPQHF
. | few | TRBJ2-5 | TRBV6-1 | TGTGCCAGCAGTCGCTGGCAAGAGACCCAGTACTTC | CASSRWQETQYF
TRBD2 | many | TRBJ2-6 | TRBV7-3 | TGTGCCAGCAGCTTAAGCGGGAGGGCTGGGGCCAACGTCCTGACTTTC | CASSLSGRAGANVLTF
. | many | TRBJ2-3 | TRBV24-1 | TGTGCCACCAGTGTCCGCGGGGCTAGCACAGATACGCAGTATTTT | CATSVRGASTDTQYF
. | once | TRBJ1-2 | TRBV12-3/TRBV12-4 | TGTGCCAGCAGTTTCGGGGTCGGCTACACCTTC | CASSFGVGYTF
. | . | TRBJ2-5 | TRBV27 | TGTGCCAGCAGTTTATCGGGACACCAAGAGACCCAGTACTTC | CASSLSGHQETQYF
TRBD1 | . | TRBJ2-7 | TRBV30 | TGTGCCTGGTCCCCCGGGACAGGGGGTTACGAGCAGTACTTC | CAWSPGTGGYEQYF
TRBD1 | . | TRBJ2-3 | TRBV15 | TGTGCCACCAGCAGAGGACAGGGTGCAGATACGCAGTATTTT | CATSRGQGADTQYF
. | many | TRBJ1-3 | TRBV12-3/TRBV12-4 | TGTGCCAGCAGTCCCGTATACTCTGGAAACACCATATATTTT | CASSPVYSGNTIYF
. | many | TRBJ1-2 | TRBV27 | TGTGCCAGCCGGGGGGGTGGAGGCTACACCTTC | CASRGGGGYTF
. | many | TRBJ2-7 | TRBV5-5 | TGTGCCAGCAGCGACGGCCCAGGGTCCTACGAGCAGTACTTC | CASSDGPGSYEQYF
. | many | TRBJ2-1 | TRBV11-2 | TGTGCCAGCAGCCTCGGAAGGGTTTCCTACAATGAGCAGTTCTTC | CASSLGRVSYNEQFF
TRBD1 | . | TRBJ1-2 | TRBV12-3/TRBV12-4 | TGTGCCAGCAGTGACAGACAGGGGGCGGGCTACACCTTC | CASSDRQGAGYTF